Following are 32 T cell receptor beta chains from one sample sequenced in a study of T cell responses to AZD1222 COVID-19 vaccine. The protocol was immunoSEQ multiplex PCR, while the TCRdb copy is restricted to in-frame clones and leaves out a portion. The sample has approximately 100,000 clones, approximately 86% seen once; the top ten hold 13%. The sequences come from peripheral blood, collected on day 0 of MenACWY control vaccination. The receptors derive from an adult in good health.

In its sample, this clone was seen a few times. The chain couples TRBV7-4 to TRBJ1-1, with a tentative D call TRBD1 (5 bases). Germline CDR1 and CDR2: SGHVT and SQSDAQ. The germline V and J ends were trimmed by 7 bases and 3 bases, with 21 bases remaining between them. The CDR3 length is 16 residues. CDR3 region: CASKQDYQGEYTEAFF. CDR3 sequence (DNA): TGTGCCAGCAAACAAGACTACCAAGGGGAGTACACTGAAGCTTTCTTT.

This clone is a singleton in its sample. The V call is TRBV28, the J call TRBJ2-1, with 11 bases that match TRBD2. This CDR3 contains 15 residues. Germline V gene data show CDR1 as MDHEN and CDR2 as SYDVKM. The V gene end was trimmed by 3 bases and the J gene end by 5 bases; junction bases not matched to a gene: 3. The CDR3 DNA reads TGTGCCAGCAGTTTCCGGGGACTAGCGGACAATGAGCAGTTCTTC. Translation: CASSFRGLADNEQFF.

This chain links TRBV11-2 with TRBJ2-7, with TRBD2 identical over 9 bases. The V gene's germline CDR1 is SGHAT and CDR2 FQNNGV. The V gene end was trimmed by 1 base and the J gene end by 4 bases; junction bases not matched to a gene: 5. CDR3 length: 15 residues. CDR3 protein: CASSLVGGGAYEQYF. CDR3 DNA: TGTGCCAGCAGCTTAGTTGGCGGGGGGGCGTACGAGCAGTACTTC.

The sample holds a few counts of this clone. The chain uses TRBV28 and TRBJ1-2, with TRBD1 identical over 11 bases. CDR3 size: 16 residues. The germline V gene encodes CDR1 MDHEN and CDR2 SYDVKM. V shed 4 bases and J 7 bases; nucleotides not matched to a gene: 11. The CDR3 here is CASSSFEGTGGRGYTF. DNA for the CDR3: TGTGCCAGCAGTTCCTTTGAGGGGACAGGGGGTCGTGGCTACACCTTC.

This clone was counted a single time. The chain is built from TRBV9 and TRBJ1-4; 7 positions match TRBD1. Germline V gene sequence: CDR1 SGDLS, CDR2 YYNGEE. This CDR3 contains 14 residues. V was clipped by 3 bases and J by 6 bases; unmatched bases: 5. The CDR3 nucleotides are TGTGCCAGCAGCGCGACAGGGAGTGATGAAAAACTGTTTTTT. Its protein is CASSATGSDEKLFF.

This chain connects TRBV2 to TRBJ1-1; D remains ambiguous. Per germline, CDR1 SNHLY and CDR2 FYNNEI. Trimming took off 11 bases at V and 2 bases at J, with 15 bases between the two ends. The CDR3 is 13 amino acids. CDR3 DNA sequence: TGTGCCTGGAACCCGCCAGGAAACACTGAAGCTTTCTTT. As protein: CAWNPPGNTEAFF.

This sequence joins TRBV12-5 and TRBJ2-1, with 10 nucleotides matching TRBD2. V gave up 3 bases and J gave up 7 bases; unmatched junction bases: 15. This CDR3 has 18 amino acids. Germline-derived CDR1 and CDR2 are LGHNT and FRNRAP. The CDR3 nucleotides read TGTGCTAGTGGTTTAGAAACGCGGGCTAGCGGGAGTAGGAATGAGCAGTTCTTC. This encodes CASGLETRASGSRNEQFF.

The chain links TRBV7-2 to TRBJ2-5; 8 nucleotides agree with TRBD2. The CDR3 sequence is 13 residues long. The ends lost 4 bases at V and 5 bases at J; junction bases unmatched: 3. CDR1 SGHTA and CDR2 FQGNSA come from the germline V gene. The CDR3 DNA reads as TGTGCCAGCAGCTCGGGGGGGGTGGAGACCCAGTACTTC. It codes for CASSSGGVETQYF.

This clone was counted only a few times. The chain is built from TRBV5-1 and TRBJ2-6; D is possibly TRBD2 (5 bases). The CDR3 has 17 amino acids. Germline CDR1 SGHRS, CDR2 YFSETQ. With 0 bases removed from V and 0 bases from J, the gap between germline ends came to 10 bases. The DNA for the CDR3 is TGCGCCAGCAGCTTGGAACCGGGGTTCTCTGGGGCCAACGTCCTGACTTTC. Protein: CASSLEPGFSGANVLTF.

The rearrangement joins TRBV7-2 to TRBJ2-1; unclear D gene. Germline V gene data show CDR1 as SGHTA and CDR2 as FQGNSA. The CDR3 length is 13 residues. V dropped 4 bases and J dropped 9 bases, with 13 bases sitting between them. The CDR3 nucleotides read TGTGCCAGCAGCTCCCCTGCTGTTGGTGAGCAGTTCTTC. It encodes CASSSPAVGEQFF.

V is TRBV5-5 and J is TRBJ1-2; 7 nucleotides line up with TRBD1. This CDR3 is built from 14 residues. Germline lookup yields CDR1 SGHKS and CDR2 YYEKEE (reference sequence). J was trimmed by 4 bases and V by 0 bases; bases with no gene match: 3. CDR3 in DNA: TGTGCCAGCAGCTTGGACAGGGGTTCCTATGGCTACACCTTC. Residues: CASSLDRGSYGYTF.

The rearrangement uses TRBV19 and TRBJ2-1; 9 bases are a match to TRBD1. CDR1 and CDR2 (germline): LNHDA, SQIVND (reference sequence). Germline trimming cut 10 bases from V and 4 bases from J; bases unmatched to any gene: 20. The CDR3 loop spans 18 amino acids. The CDR3 is CATTGGTGSLRGYNEQFF. For the CDR3, the DNA is TGTGCCACCACCGGCGGGACAGGGAGTCTCCGAGGGTACAATGAGCAGTTCTTC.

The chain combines TRBV28 with TRBJ1-2, with no clear D. The CDR3 totals 14 residues. Trimming left V 2 bases short and J 3 bases short, with 10 bases between. Looked up from germline, CDR1 is MDHEN and CDR2 is SYDVKM. The CDR3, as DNA: TGTGCCAGCAGTTTAACTCGCGAGGACTATGGCTACACCTTC. This encodes CASSLTREDYGYTF.

V gene TRBV30 combines with J gene TRBJ1-2; TRBD1 is a possible D gene (5 bases). Germline CDR1 reads GTSNPN; CDR2 reads SVGIG (reference sequence). V lost 5 bases and J 4 bases, leaving 14 bases between the germline ends. The CDR3 has 13 amino acids. The CDR3 sequence is CAWSQVGLYGYTF. The CDR3 nucleotides are TGTGCCTGGTCTCAGGTGGGACTCTATGGCTACACCTTC.

Only one count was recorded for this clone. CDR3 sequence: CASSLGEGDGNTIYF. In DNA form, the CDR3 reads TGTGCCAGCAGCCTTGGGGAGGGGGATGGAAACACCATATATTTT. This sequence joins TRBV4-2 and TRBJ1-3, with a weak D call TRBD1 (6 bases). Trimming cost V 4 bases and J 3 bases, with 13 bases left between them. Per germline, CDR1 LGHNA and CDR2 YNFKEQ. The CDR3 spans 15 residues.

This chain joins TRBV5-1 and TRBJ2-2, with D perhaps TRBD1 or TRBD2 (7 bases each). This CDR3 comprises 16 residues. Trimming took 4 bases from V and 2 from J, leaving 15 bases between them. The germline V gene has CDR1 SGHRS and CDR2 YFSETQ. Written as DNA, the CDR3 is TGCGCCAGCAGCGCGGGGGACAGATCCAACACCGGGGAGCTGTTTTTT. This encodes CASSAGDRSNTGELFF.

This clone was seen just once. The chain carries TRBV2 and TRBJ1-1; D gene uncertain. Germline CDR1 and CDR2: SNHLY and FYNNEI. The CDR3 sequence is 12 residues long. The V and J ends lost 6 bases and 4 bases respectively, with 9 bases between them. CDR3 region: CASSYSVTEAFF. As DNA, the CDR3 is TGTGCCAGCAGCTACAGCGTCACTGAAGCTTTCTTT. Combining the CDR3 with reference TRBV2 and TRBJ1-1 gives the whole variable domain EPEVTQTPSHQVTQMGQEVILRCVPISNHLYFYWYRQILGQKVEFLVSFYNNEISEKSEIFDDQFSVERPDGSNFTLKIRSTKLEDSAMYFCASSYSVTEAFFGQGTRLTVV.

The V gene is TRBV28, the J gene TRBJ2-7; D not resolved. Germline values: CDR1 MDHEN, CDR2 SYDVKM. This CDR3 contains 11 residues. V lost 2 bases and J 5 bases, leaving 4 bases between the germline ends. As DNA, the CDR3 is TGTGCCAGCAGTTTAGGGAACGAGCAGTACTTC. Translation gives CASSLGNEQYF. The variable domain in full, with the rest retrieved from reference TRBV28 and TRBJ2-7, is DVKVTQSSRYLVKRTGEKVFLECVQDMDHENMFWYRQDPGLGLRLIYFSYDVKMKEKGDIPEGYSVSREKKERFSLILESASTNQTSMYLCASSLGNEQYFGPGTRLTVT.

The genes are TRBV5-1 and TRBJ2-7; 8 bases agree with TRBD1. CDR1 and CDR2 from the germline V gene are SGHRS and YFSETQ. The V gene end was trimmed by 3 bases and the J gene end by 7 bases; junction bases not matched to a gene: 9. The CDR3 contains 14 residues. CDR3 protein: CASSYTGGTGEQYF. CDR3 nucleotides: TGCGCCAGCAGCTACACAGGGGGAACTGGGGAGCAGTACTTC.

Only a few counts were recorded for this clone. This sequence joins TRBV28 and TRBJ2-7, with 9 bases identical to TRBD1. Looked up from germline, CDR1 is MDHEN and CDR2 is SYDVKM. V lost 1 base, J lost 7 bases, and 8 bases stayed unmatched. There are 15 residues in the CDR3. The CDR3 region has the DNA TGTGCCAGCAGTTTATCTGGGACAGGGCGTTCGGAGCAGTACTTC. Translation: CASSLSGTGRSEQYF.

This clone was seen a handful of times. The gene calls are TRBV25-1 and TRBJ1-5; D possibly corresponds to TRBD1 (6 bases). This CDR3 comprises 16 residues. Germline CDR1 MGHDK, CDR2 SYGVNS. The germline V and J ends were trimmed by 1 base and 2 bases, with 12 bases remaining between them. The CDR3 reads CASSESGRGGNQPQHF. Here the CDR3 DNA reads TGTGCCAGCAGTGAATCCGGCAGGGGTGGCAATCAGCCCCAGCATTTT.

This chain links TRBV6-5 with TRBJ2-1; a possible D gene is TRBD1 (6 bases). V lost 7 bases to trimming and J lost 2 bases, with 12 bases between them. CDR1 and CDR2 from the germline V gene are MNHEY and SVGAGI. This CDR3 contains 14 residues. Written as DNA, the CDR3 is TGTGCCAGCACTACAGGGTCAACCTACAATGAGCAGTTCTTC. Translation gives CASTTGSTYNEQFF.

This rearrangement joins TRBV11-2 to TRBJ2-1, with 10 bases identical to TRBD2. V was pared by 6 bases and J by 9 bases, with 11 bases of the junction left unmatched. CDR3 size: 15 residues. Germline V CDR1 and CDR2: SGHAT, FQNNGV. The CDR3 DNA is TGTGCCAGCAGTCGAGCGGGGGGGGTACAGGGTGAGCAGTTCTTC. This gives the protein CASSRAGGVQGEQFF.

The rearrangement links TRBV19 to TRBJ1-1; D is unclear. CDR3 size: 13 residues. V was clipped by 7 bases and J by 0 bases, with 9 bases between them. From germline, CDR1 is LNHDA and CDR2 SQIVND (reference sequence). In DNA, the CDR3 is TGTGCCAGTATGTACGCCCTGAACACTGAAGCTTTCTTT. Translated: CASMYALNTEAFF.

Turning to this clone: The junction and the germline gene differ at one end; a read error may be behind it. The chain links TRBV7-9 to TRBJ2-7; maybe TRBD2 (7 bases). The CDR3 extends over 15 amino acids. CDR1 is SEHNR and CDR2 is FQNEAQ in the germline V gene (reference sequence). Here the CDR3 reads CASRGGVEPNYEQYF. CDR3 coding DNA: TGTGCCAGCAGAGGGGGGGTGGAACCTAACTACGAGCAGTACTTT.

In nucleotides, the CDR3 is TGTGCCAGCAGCGTAGATACATTGGGCGGGATCGTCTACGAGCAGTACTTC. Its protein is CASSVDTLGGIVYEQYF. This rearrangement joins TRBV9 to TRBJ2-7, with a tentative D call TRBD2 (6 bases). This CDR3 region has 17 residues. Trimming shortened V by 0 bases and J by 3 bases, and 19 bases separated the two germline ends. Germline CDR1 and CDR2: SGDLS and YYNGEE.

Only a few counts were recorded for this clone. The chain links TRBV29-1 to TRBJ1-4; D remains unclear. The CDR3 is made up of 12 amino acids. The V gene's germline CDR1 is SQVTM and CDR2 ANQGSEA. The V gene lost 4 bases and the J gene lost 4 bases, with 7 bases spanning the gap. CDR3 protein: CSVVTFNEKLFF. In DNA, the CDR3 is TGCAGCGTTGTTACTTTTAATGAAAAACTGTTTTTT.

This chain connects TRBV6-5 to TRBJ1-3; D is unclear. Germline V gene sequence: CDR1 MNHEY, CDR2 SVGAGI. The CDR3 spans 16 residues. Trimming stripped 0 bases from V and 3 bases from J, with 12 bases between. This CDR3 is CASSYSNAFFGNTIYF. The CDR3 DNA reads TGTGCCAGCAGTTACTCGAACGCGTTTTTTGGAAACACCATATATTTT.

The CDR3 is CASSLSPTGLTYEQYF. The CDR3 bases are TGTGCCAGCAGTTTATCCCCGACAGGCCTCACCTACGAGCAGTACTTC. V usage is TRBV27 and J usage is TRBJ2-7, with D perhaps TRBD1 (6 bases). The CDR3 totals 16 residues. The germline V and J ends were trimmed by 0 bases and 2 bases, with 14 bases remaining between them. Germline assignment: CDR1 MNHEY and CDR2 SMNVEV (reference sequence).

This clone was found a few times. V and J are TRBV5-1 and TRBJ1-3; D unresolved. CDR3 length: 17 amino acids. Germline CDR1 SGHRS, CDR2 YFSETQ. Trimming cost V 0 bases and J 4 bases, with 17 bases left between them. The CDR3 DNA is TGCGCCAGCAGCTTGGGTCGGCTCTCTAAAGACGGAAACACCATATATTTT. As protein: CASSLGRLSKDGNTIYF.

This clone was picked up a small number of times. The gene calls are TRBV19 and TRBJ1-1; weak D call: TRBD1 (5 bases). The CDR3 is made up of 13 amino acids. Per the germline V gene, CDR1 is LNHDA and CDR2 is SQIVND (reference sequence). Trimming removed 5 bases from V and 9 bases from J, with 16 bases in between. The CDR3 spells CASSAGILSKAFF. CDR3 DNA sequence: TGTGCCAGTAGTGCAGGGATACTTTCTAAAGCTTTCTTT.

The V call is TRBV28, the J call TRBJ2-1; D gene ambiguous. CDR3 size: 19 residues. Trimming left V 5 bases short and J 5 bases short, with 28 bases between. CDR1 is MDHEN and CDR2 is SYDVKM in the germline V gene. In nucleotides, the CDR3 is TGTGCCAGCAGTGTAACCCTCTCTTCACATGGATGGATGGACAATGAGCAGTTCTTC. Its translation is CASSVTLSSHGWMDNEQFF.